Sequencing of this T cell receptor (beta chain) was carried out in a study of T cell responses to AZD1222 COVID-19 vaccine. The V gene lost 4 bases and the J gene lost 6 bases, with 14 bases spanning the gap. Germline assignment: CDR1 SGDLS and CDR2 YYNGEE. The CDR3 length is 14 residues. Sequencing used immunoSEQ multiplex PCR; TCRdb keeps in-frame clones, though not all of them. There are 100,000 to 150,000 clones in the sample; 89% occur only once, and approximately 4.2% lies in the top ten. Material: peripheral blood, obtained on day 0 of AZD1222 vaccination. The clonotype was recovered from an adult in good health. The J gene is TRBJ1-5, the V gene TRBV9, with D perhaps TRBD1 (6 bases). CDR3 DNA sequence: TGTGCCAGCAGCAGCACAGGGTGGGGTCAGCCCCAGCATTTT. Its protein is CASSSTGWGQPQHF.